The rows below give T cell receptor beta chains drawn from one sample of a study of blood T cells in healthy people across ages. One entry per CDR3 protein results from TCRdb running MiXCR on the 5' RACE reads. The sample records about 1.4 million distinct CDR3 sequences, 55% to 75% being singletons. Sample: blood. Receptor source: a man between 18 and 35 years old in good health. Both conserved end residues are part of each CDR3. Fields, in order: V gene, J gene, D gene, clone size, CDR3 DNA, CDR3 protein. The D gene is left open where the match is weak. Not all rows give a size; the values are once, few, many and, for expanded clones, a class.

V: TRBV4-3; J: TRBJ2-3; D: NA; size: NA; DNA: TGCGCCAGCAGCCAAGAAAGGGCGACAGGTACCCTTAATACGCAGTATTTT; CDR3: CASSQERATGTLNTQYF
V: TRBV15; J: TRBJ2-2; D: NA; size: NA; DNA: TGTGCCACCCGCCAAGCGGCCGGGGAGCTGTTTTTT; CDR3: CATRQAAGELFF
V: TRBV4-3; J: TRBJ2-1; D: TRBD1; size: few; DNA: TGCGCCAGCAGCCAAGAAGGGACAGATAATGAGCAGTTCTTC; CDR3: CASSQEGTDNEQFF
V: TRBV6-1; J: TRBJ1-1; D: NA; size: NA; DNA: TGTGCCAGCCTCGTTATACAGGGAAACACTGAAGCTTTCTTT; CDR3: CASLVIQGNTEAFF
V: TRBV13; J: TRBJ1-6; D: NA; size: few; DNA: TGTGCCAGCAGCGGAGGGGGACTCAGTAATTCACCCCTCCACTTT; CDR3: CASSGGGLSNSPLHF
V: TRBV20-1; J: TRBJ1-4; D: NA; size: NA; DNA: TGCAGTGCTTACACAGGCGGGGGGGGAGAAAAACTGTTTTTT; CDR3: CSAYTGGGGEKLFF
V: TRBV18; J: TRBJ1-6; D: NA; size: few; DNA: TGTGCCAGCTCACCACGGACCGAAGACTATAATTCACCCCTCCACTTT; CDR3: CASSPRTEDYNSPLHF
V: TRBV20-1; J: TRBJ2-7; D: NA; size: many; DNA: TGCAGTGCTAGGGCGGAAGCGGAACCCTACGAGCAGTACTTC; CDR3: CSARAEAEPYEQYF
V: TRBV6-1; J: TRBJ1-1; D: NA; size: NA; DNA: TGTGCCAGCAGTGAAATCTTCGTTCGTACTGAAGCTTTCTTT; CDR3: CASSEIFVRTEAFF
V: TRBV5-1; J: TRBJ2-5; D: NA; size: few; DNA: TGCGCCAGCAGCTTGATCGCAGGCGCGGCCAAATCCCAAGAGACCCAGTACTTC; CDR3: CASSLIAGAAKSQETQYF
V: TRBV11-2; J: TRBJ1-4; D: TRBD1; size: NA; DNA: TGTGCCAGCAGCCAAGGGACAGGGTATGAAAAACTGTTTTTT; CDR3: CASSQGTGYEKLFF
V: TRBV7-8; J: TRBJ2-7; D: NA; size: NA; DNA: TGTGCCAGCAGCCCACGAAGGGGCAGGAACGAGCAGTACTTC; CDR3: CASSPRRGRNEQYF
V: TRBV7-2; J: TRBJ2-7; D: NA; size: NA; DNA: TGTGCCAGCAGTCAAACACCAACCTACGAGCAGTACTTC; CDR3: CASSQTPTYEQYF